This TCR beta chain was recovered during a study of blood T cells in healthy people across ages. Broader study findings: The CMV status of each donor remained undetermined, and this could have confounded shifts in expanded clonotypes. The study found more naive CD4+ cells and higher diversity in long-lived than aged donors. The recorded TCR beta diversity per million T cells decreased in a roughly linear manner with age.

Next came a second PCR, run for roughly 6 to 11 cycles, which used a sample-barcoded 5' primer along with a J-beta primer mix. Every cDNA molecule carried a tag from a template-switch adaptor bearing 12 random nucleotides. MiXCR, run by TCRdb on the 5' RACE reads, gives a single entry per CDR3 protein. Here the sample spans roughly 1,300,000 distinct CDR3 sequences, around 55% being singletons. This clonotype was counted only a few times. As yet, its antigen is unknown. This CDR3 has 18 residues. From germline, CDR1 is MNHEY and CDR2 SVGAGI. The ends were cut back, 2 bases at V and 3 bases at J, with 22 bases in the middle.

The TCR was taken from a man younger than 35 in good health. The sequenced sample was blood. The rearrangement uses TRBV6-5 and TRBJ2-5; D perhaps matches TRBD2 (6 bases). This chain's CDR3 is CASSYDIAGASAKETQYF. For the CDR3, the DNA is TGTGCCAGCAGTTACGACATCGCCGGGGCTAGCGCAAAAGAGACCCAGTACTTC.